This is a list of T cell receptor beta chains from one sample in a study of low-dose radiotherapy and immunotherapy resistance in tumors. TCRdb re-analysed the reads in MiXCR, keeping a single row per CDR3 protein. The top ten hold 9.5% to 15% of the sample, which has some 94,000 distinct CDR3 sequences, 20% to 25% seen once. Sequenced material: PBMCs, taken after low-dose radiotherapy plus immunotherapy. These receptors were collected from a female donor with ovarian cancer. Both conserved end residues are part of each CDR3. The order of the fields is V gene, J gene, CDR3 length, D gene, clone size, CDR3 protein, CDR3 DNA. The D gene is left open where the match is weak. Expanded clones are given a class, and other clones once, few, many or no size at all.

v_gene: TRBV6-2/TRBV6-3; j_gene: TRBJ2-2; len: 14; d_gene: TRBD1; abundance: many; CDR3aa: CASTKDRVPGELFF; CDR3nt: TGTGCCAGCACCAAGGACAGGGTCCCCGGGGAGCTGTTTTTT
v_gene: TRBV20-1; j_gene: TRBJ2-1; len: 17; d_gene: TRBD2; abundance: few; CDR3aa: CSARAHRGVVSYNEQFF; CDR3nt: TGCAGTGCTAGGGCCCACCGGGGGGTTGTGTCGTACAATGAGCAGTTCTTC
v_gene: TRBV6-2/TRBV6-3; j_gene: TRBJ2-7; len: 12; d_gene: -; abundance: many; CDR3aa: CASASDGYEQYF; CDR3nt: TGTGCCAGCGCATCAGACGGCTACGAGCAGTACTTC
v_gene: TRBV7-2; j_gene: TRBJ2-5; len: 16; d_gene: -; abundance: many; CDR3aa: CASSPGGIIGGETQYF; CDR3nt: TGTGCCAGCAGCCCAGGCGGGATCATAGGGGGAGAGACCCAGTACTTC
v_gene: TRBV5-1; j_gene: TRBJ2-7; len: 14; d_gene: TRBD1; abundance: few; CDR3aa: CASSLAGQHYEQYF; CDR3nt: TGCGCCAGCAGCTTGGCGGGACAGCACTACGAGCAGTACTTC
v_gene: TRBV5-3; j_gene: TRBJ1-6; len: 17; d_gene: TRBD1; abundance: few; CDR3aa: CASSLDEGATYNSPLHF; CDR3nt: TGTGCCAGCAGCTTGGATGAGGGGGCCACCTATAATTCACCCCTCCACTTT
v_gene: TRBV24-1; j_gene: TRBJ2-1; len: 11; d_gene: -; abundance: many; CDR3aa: CATSQGGEQFF; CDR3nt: TGTGCCACCAGTCAGGGGGGAGAGCAGTTCTTC
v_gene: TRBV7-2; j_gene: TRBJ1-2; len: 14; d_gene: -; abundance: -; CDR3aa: CASSTYRGGLGYTF; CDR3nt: TGTGCCAGCAGTACCTATAGGGGTGGGTTGGGCTACACCTTC
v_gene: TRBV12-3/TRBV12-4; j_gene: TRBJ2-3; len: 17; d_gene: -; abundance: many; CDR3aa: CASSLGVRATSTDTQYF; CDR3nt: TGTGCCAGCAGTTTGGGGGTCCGAGCCACTAGCACAGATACGCAGTATTTT
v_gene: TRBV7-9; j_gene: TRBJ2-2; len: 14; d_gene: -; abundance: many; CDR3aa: CASSLDLNTGELFF; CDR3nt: TGTGCCAGCAGCTTGGACTTGAACACCGGGGAGCTGTTTTTT
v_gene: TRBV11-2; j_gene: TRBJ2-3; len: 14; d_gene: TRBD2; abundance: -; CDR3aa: CASSLGTSYDTQYF; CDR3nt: TGTGCCAGCAGCTTAGGGACTAGCTACGATACGCAGTATTTT
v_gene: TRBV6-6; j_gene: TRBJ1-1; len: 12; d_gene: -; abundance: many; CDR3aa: CASAGPNTEAFF; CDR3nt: TGTGCCTCAGCGGGCCCGAACACTGAAGCTTTCTTT
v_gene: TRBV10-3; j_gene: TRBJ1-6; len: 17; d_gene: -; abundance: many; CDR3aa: CAISESQIDQLNSPLHF; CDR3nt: TGTGCCATCAGTGAGTCGCAAATTGACCAGTTGAATTCACCCCTCCACTTT
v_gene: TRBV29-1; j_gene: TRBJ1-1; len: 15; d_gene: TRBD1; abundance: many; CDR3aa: CSVSHSGGGSTEAFF; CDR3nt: TGCAGCGTTTCCCACTCAGGGGGCGGGAGCACTGAAGCTTTCTTT
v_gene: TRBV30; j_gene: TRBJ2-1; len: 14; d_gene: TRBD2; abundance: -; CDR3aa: CAWSTSGTRNEQFF; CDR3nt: TGTGCCTGGAGTACATCCGGGACTAGGAATGAGCAGTTCTTC
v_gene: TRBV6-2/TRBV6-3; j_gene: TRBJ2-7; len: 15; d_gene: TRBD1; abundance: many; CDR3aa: CASSYSGTASYEQYF; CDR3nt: TGTGCCAGCAGTTACTCAGGGACAGCAAGCTACGAGCAGTACTTC
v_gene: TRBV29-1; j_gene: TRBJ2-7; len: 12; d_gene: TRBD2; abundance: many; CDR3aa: CSVEVTSGQQYF; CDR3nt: TGCAGCGTTGAGGTCACTAGCGGACAGCAGTACTTC
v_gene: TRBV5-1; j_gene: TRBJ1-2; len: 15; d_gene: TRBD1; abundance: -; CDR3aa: CASSLSGTGEDGYTF; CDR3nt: TGCGCCAGCAGCTTGTCCGGGACAGGTGAAGATGGCTACACCTTC
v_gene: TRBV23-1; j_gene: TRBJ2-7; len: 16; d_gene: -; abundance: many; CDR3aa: CASSPRGQGLRYEQYF; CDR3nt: TGCGCCAGCAGTCCGCGTGGGCAGGGCCTCAGGTACGAGCAGTACTTC
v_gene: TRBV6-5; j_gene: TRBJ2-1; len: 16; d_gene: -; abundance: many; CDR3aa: CASSYSGGALAREQFF; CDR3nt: TGTGCCAGCAGTTACTCGGGGGGGGCACTAGCTCGGGAGCAGTTCTTC
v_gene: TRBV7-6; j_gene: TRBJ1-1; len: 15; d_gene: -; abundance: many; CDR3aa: CASSLGPYMNTEAFF; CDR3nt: TGTGCCAGCAGCTTAGGGCCGTACATGAACACTGAAGCTTTCTTT